The clone carrying this T cell receptor (beta chain) was seen many times. The data were taken from a study of spatial heterogeneity in lung cancer. Study-level information: Alpha-chain detections were consistently fewer than beta-chain detections among the sequences. On average, each unique TCR and UMI combination appeared more than ten times in raw reads.

The CDR3 totals 12 residues. The V and J ends lost 1 base and 5 bases respectively, with 5 bases between them. In germline, CDR1 is LGHDT, CDR2 YNNKEL (reference sequence). The sample's time point: sample taken at primary tumor resection. Sequencing covered unsorted whole RNA taken from tumor, nontumor lung or frozen PBMC. TCRdb fed the 5' RACE reads into MiXCR, producing one record per CDR3 protein. The sample yields 85,000 to 100,000 distinct CDR3 sequences, more than 10% seen once. This clonotype originated in a male donor with early-stage non-small cell lung cancer. The material was PBMCs, obtained at surgery. The chain recombines TRBV3-1 with TRBJ1-2; D is undetermined. CDR3 coding DNA: TGTGCCAGCAGCCAAGTCCCATATGGCTACACCTTC. Protein product: CASSQVPYGYTF.